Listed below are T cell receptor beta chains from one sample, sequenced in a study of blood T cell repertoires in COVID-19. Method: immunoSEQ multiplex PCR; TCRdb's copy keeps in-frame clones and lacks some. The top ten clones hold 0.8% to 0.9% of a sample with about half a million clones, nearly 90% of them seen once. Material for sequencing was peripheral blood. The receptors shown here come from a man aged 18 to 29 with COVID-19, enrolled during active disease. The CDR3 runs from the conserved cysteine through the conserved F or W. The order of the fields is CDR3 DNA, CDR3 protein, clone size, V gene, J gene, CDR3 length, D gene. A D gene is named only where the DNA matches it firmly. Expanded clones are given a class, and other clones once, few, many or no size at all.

TGTGCCAGCAGCTTAAGGACAGGCTACAATGAGCAGTTCTTC	CASSLRTGYNEQFF	-	TRBV11-2	TRBJ2-1	14	TRBD1
TGTGCCAGCAGCCCCCGGACAGGGGAAGGGGAGCACTATGGCTACACCTTC	CASSPRTGEGEHYGYTF	-	TRBV9	TRBJ1-2	17	TRBD1
TGTGCCAGCAGCCTAGCAGGCCTCAACACGCAGTATTTT	CASSLAGLNTQYF	-	TRBV5-4	TRBJ2-3	13	-
TGTGCCAGCAGCTTACTCTGGGACAGGGCTTACACAGATACGCAGTATTTT	CASSLLWDRAYTDTQYF	-	TRBV5-5	TRBJ2-3	17	TRBD1
TGTGCCAGCAGTGTCGGGCTAGCGTACGCGAACACCGGGGAGCTGTTTTTT	CASSVGLAYANTGELFF	-	TRBV2	TRBJ2-2	17	-
TGTGCCAGCAGCGGACAACACCAAGGGACCCAGTACTTC	CASSGQHQGTQYF	-	TRBV9	TRBJ2-5	13	-
TGTGCCAGCAGTGAGGGAAAACAGGGAACTGAAAAACTGTTTTTT	CASSEGKQGTEKLFF	-	TRBV6-1	TRBJ1-4	15	-
TGTGCCAGCAGTCGGGACTACACAGATACGCAGTATTTT	CASSRDYTDTQYF	-	TRBV2	TRBJ2-3	13	TRBD2
TGTGCCAGCAGCTACAAACTCAGGGGGCGGAGAGGGGAGACCCAGTACTTC	CASSYKLRGRRGETQYF	-	TRBV5-4	TRBJ2-5	17	TRBD1
TGTGCCAGCAGTCGGTTGAGAGATACGCAGTATTTT	CASSRLRDTQYF	-	TRBV11-2	TRBJ2-3	12	-
TGTGCCACCAGTGACGGGACAGTCTTCGGCGGCTACACCTTC	CATSDGTVFGGYTF	-	TRBV24-1	TRBJ1-2	14	TRBD1
TGTGCCAGCACCATTCCAGGGTACAATGAGCAGTTCTTC	CASTIPGYNEQFF	once	TRBV7-6	TRBJ2-1	13	-
TGTGCCAGCACCTCCAAGACTAGCGGGGGGTTCGAGACGCAGTATTTT	CASTSKTSGGFETQYF	-	TRBV9	TRBJ2-3	16	TRBD2
TGTGCAAGTCGCTTTAATTGTCTGCAGGGATCAGAGGTTAGGAACACCATATATTTT	CASRFNCLQGSEVRNTIYF	-	TRBV12-2	TRBJ1-3	19	-
TGTGCCAGCAGTTCCGGGACTAACCCTCTAGGGGAGACCCAGTACTTC	CASSSGTNPLGETQYF	-	TRBV6-5	TRBJ2-5	16	TRBD2
TGTGCCACTAGCGGGGGGAGCACAGATACGCAGTATTTT	CATSGGSTDTQYF	once	TRBV12-3/TRBV12-4	TRBJ2-3	13	TRBD2
TGTGCCAGCAGTTTGCCCCAGCGGGGCTACACCTTC	CASSLPQRGYTF	-	TRBV12-3/TRBV12-4	TRBJ1-2	12	-
TGTGCCATAAGCCGGACAGGGAGCGACGGCTACACCTTC	CAISRTGSDGYTF	once	TRBV2	TRBJ1-2	13	TRBD1
TGTGCCAGCAGCTTAGTGGGACAGGGATCTTCTGGAAACACCATATATTTT	CASSLVGQGSSGNTIYF	-	TRBV7-2	TRBJ1-3	17	TRBD1
TGTGCCAGCTCGGACAGGGGGCCTGAAAAACTGTTTTTT	CASSDRGPEKLFF	many	TRBV28	TRBJ1-4	13	TRBD1
TGTGCCAGCACCTTAACTCGAGTGACAGATACGCAGTATTTT	CASTLTRVTDTQYF	-	TRBV7-2	TRBJ2-3	14	-
TGTGCCAGCAGCAAACCCTGGAGGGGGGGGAATCAGCCCCAGCATTTT	CASSKPWRGGNQPQHF	-	TRBV21-1	TRBJ1-5	16	-
TGCGCCAGCAGCGCGACAGGGGGCCAAACTAATGAAAAACTGTTTTTT	CASSATGGQTNEKLFF	once	TRBV5-1	TRBJ1-4	16	TRBD1
TGTGCCAGCAGCTCTAGCGGGGGAGTTAACACCGGGGAGCTGTTTTTT	CASSSSGGVNTGELFF	-	TRBV11-3	TRBJ2-2	16	TRBD2
TGTGCCAGCTCGGGGGGGACGGGCACCGGGGAGCTGTTTTTT	CASSGGTGTGELFF	-	TRBV25-1	TRBJ2-2	14	TRBD2
TGTGCCAGCAGCTTATCTATGACTAGCGGGGGGCCTTCCCAAGAGACCCAGTACTTC	CASSLSMTSGGPSQETQYF	-	TRBV7-9	TRBJ2-5	19	TRBD2
TGTGCCAGCAGCCAAGTTCTTCCAGATACGCAGTATTTT	CASSQVLPDTQYF	-	TRBV14	TRBJ2-3	13	-
TGTGCCAGTAGTTTGTACGGGAGGGCCGGACGAGAGACCCAGTACTTC	CASSLYGRAGRETQYF	-	TRBV19	TRBJ2-5	16	TRBD2
TGTGCCAGCAGTGTTCGAGCGGGAGGGGCGTACAATGAGCAGTTCTTC	CASSVRAGGAYNEQFF	-	TRBV6-1	TRBJ2-1	16	TRBD2
TGTGCCAGCAGCCCCAGAGGTGGTAGCGGGGACCCCTACGAGCAGTACTTC	CASSPRGGSGDPYEQYF	-	TRBV7-9	TRBJ2-7	17	TRBD2
TGTGCCAGCAGCTTCAGGGGGCGCGAGGACACTGAAGCTTTCTTT	CASSFRGREDTEAFF	-	TRBV7-8	TRBJ1-1	15	TRBD1
TGTGCCAGCTCTGACAGGGTTGATGAGCAGTTCTTC	CASSDRVDEQFF	-	TRBV18	TRBJ2-1	12	TRBD1
TGCGCCAGCAGCTTCGGCAGGGGTGGCACCGGGGAGCTGTTTTTT	CASSFGRGGTGELFF	few	TRBV5-1	TRBJ2-2	15	-
TGTGCCAGCACGAAGACCCCCTTGGCAGGGATGGCTGCTTTCTTT	CASTKTPLAGMAAFF	-	TRBV6-5	TRBJ1-1	15	-
TGTGCTAGTGGGGGTACAGGGAGCTACGAGCAGTACTTC	CASGGTGSYEQYF	-	TRBV12-5	TRBJ2-7	13	-